This T cell receptor beta chain came from a study of blood T cells in healthy people across ages. Findings and caveats of the study: Higher diversity, along with more naive CD4+ cells, distinguished long-lived donors from aged donors.

J was trimmed by 1 base and V by 1 base; bases with no gene match: 16. From germline, CDR1 is PRHDT and CDR2 FYEKMQ (reference sequence). This CDR3 is built from 20 residues. Using a J-beta primer mix together with a sample-barcoded 5' primer, a second PCR was run for about 7 to 12 cycles. TCRdb ran MiXCR on the 5' RACE reads and lists one entry per CDR3 protein. This sample yields under 1 million distinct CDR3 sequences, of which under 45% are seen a single time; approximately 20% belongs to the top ten. This clonotype was seen more than once but under ten times. Its antigen is not known. The clonotype comes from a man in his fifties or sixties in good health. What was sequenced was blood. The chain couples TRBV13 to TRBJ2-5, with 9 bases identical to TRBD1. The CDR3 nucleotides are TGTGCCAGCAGCTTAGTGAGCGGGACAGGGTTAAGGGGCGGCCAAGAGACCCAGTACTTC. This encodes CASSLVSGTGLRGGQETQYF.